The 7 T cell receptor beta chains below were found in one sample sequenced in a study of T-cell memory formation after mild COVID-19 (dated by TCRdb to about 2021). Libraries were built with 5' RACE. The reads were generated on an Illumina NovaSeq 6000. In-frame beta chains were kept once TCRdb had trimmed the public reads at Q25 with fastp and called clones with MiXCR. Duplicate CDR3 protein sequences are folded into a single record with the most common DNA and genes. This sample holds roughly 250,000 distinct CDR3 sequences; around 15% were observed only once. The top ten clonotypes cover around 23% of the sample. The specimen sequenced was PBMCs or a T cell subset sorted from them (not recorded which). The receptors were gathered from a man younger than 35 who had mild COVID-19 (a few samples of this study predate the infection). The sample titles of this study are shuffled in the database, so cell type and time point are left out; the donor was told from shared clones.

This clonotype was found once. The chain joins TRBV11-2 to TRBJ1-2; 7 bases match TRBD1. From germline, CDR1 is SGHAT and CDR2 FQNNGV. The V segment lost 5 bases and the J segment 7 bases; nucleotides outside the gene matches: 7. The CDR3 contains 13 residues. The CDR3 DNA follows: TGTGCCAGCAGCCCCGCAGGGGGGAGTGGCTACACCTTC. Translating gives CASSPAGGSGYTF.

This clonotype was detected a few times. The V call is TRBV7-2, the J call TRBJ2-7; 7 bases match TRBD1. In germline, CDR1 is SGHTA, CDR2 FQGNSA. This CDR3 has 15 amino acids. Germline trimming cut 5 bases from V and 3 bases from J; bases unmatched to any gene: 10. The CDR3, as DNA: TGTGCCAGCAGCCGAGACCGGGACAGCCTCTACGAGCAGTACTTC. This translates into CASSRDRDSLYEQYF.

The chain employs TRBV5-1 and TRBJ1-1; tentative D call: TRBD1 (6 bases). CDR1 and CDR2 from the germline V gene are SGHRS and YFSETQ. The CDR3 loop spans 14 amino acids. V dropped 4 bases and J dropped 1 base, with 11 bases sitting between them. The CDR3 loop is CASSVSRGNTEAFF. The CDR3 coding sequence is TGCGCCAGCAGCGTAAGCAGGGGGAACACTGAAGCTTTCTTT.

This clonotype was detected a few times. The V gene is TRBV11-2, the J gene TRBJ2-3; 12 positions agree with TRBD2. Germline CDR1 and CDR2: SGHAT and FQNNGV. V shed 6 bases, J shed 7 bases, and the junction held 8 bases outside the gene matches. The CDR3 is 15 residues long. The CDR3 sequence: CASRFLAGGIYTQYF. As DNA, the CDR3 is TGTGCCAGCAGATTCCTAGCGGGGGGGATTTATACGCAGTATTTT. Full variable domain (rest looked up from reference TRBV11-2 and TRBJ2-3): EAGVAQSPRYKIIEKRQSVAFWCNPISGHATLYWYQQILGQGPKLLIQFQNNGVVDDSQLPKDRFSAERLKGVDSTLKIQPAKLEDSAVYLCASRFLAGGIYTQYFGPGTRLTVL.

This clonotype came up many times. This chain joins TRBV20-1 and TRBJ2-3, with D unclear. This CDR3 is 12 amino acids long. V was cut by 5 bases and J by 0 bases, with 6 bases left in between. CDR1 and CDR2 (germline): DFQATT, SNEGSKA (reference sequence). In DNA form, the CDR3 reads TGCAGTGCTCCCTCAAGCACAGATACGCAGTATTTT. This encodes CSAPSSTDTQYF.

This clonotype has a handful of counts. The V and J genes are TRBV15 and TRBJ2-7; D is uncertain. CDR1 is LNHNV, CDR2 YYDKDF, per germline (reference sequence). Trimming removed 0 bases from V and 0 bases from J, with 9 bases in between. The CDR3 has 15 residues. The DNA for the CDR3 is TGTGCCACCAGCAGAGACAGGAGCAGCTCCTACGAGCAGTACTTC. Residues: CATSRDRSSSYEQYF.

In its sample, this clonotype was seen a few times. Here the CDR3 reads CATSDLAAGSYNEQFF. CDR3 DNA sequence: TGTGCCACCAGTGATTTGGCGGCAGGGTCCTACAATGAGCAGTTCTTC. This chain connects TRBV24-1 to TRBJ2-1; the D gene is possibly TRBD1 (5 bases). V was trimmed by 0 bases and J by 1 base, leaving 9 bases between them. This CDR3 is built from 16 residues. The V gene's germline CDR1 is KGHDR and CDR2 SFDVKD.